The T cell receptor beta chain under discussion was sequenced for a study of blood T cell repertoires in COVID-19. Study-wide background: Donors in the United States, Italy and Spain gave samples during acute or convalescent COVID-19. PBMCs, B-cell-depleted T cells, or T cells provided the cDNA or gDNA that made up the material.

In the authors' methods: Estimates of nucleated cell counts were drawn from the amplification of reference gene primers. The method was immunoSEQ multiplex PCR; TCRdb's version includes in-frame clones alone and lacks a portion of them. That table supplies the V and J calls and clone size; D and trimming were determined from the DNA. The repertoire includes roughly 28,000 clones, 88% of them detected once, and 7% to 8% sits in the top ten. The sequence was obtained from a woman between 45 and 60 years old with active COVID-19. The sequenced sample was peripheral blood.

Here the CDR3 reads CASSYGVGLSNEQFF. As DNA, the CDR3 is TGTGCCAGTAGTTACGGGGTCGGTTTGTCAAATGAGCAGTTCTTC. This sequence joins TRBV19 and TRBJ2-1; D is perhaps TRBD2 (5 bases). This CDR3 has 15 residues. CDR1 is LNHDA, CDR2 SQIVND, per germline (reference sequence). V was shortened by 5 bases and J by 7 bases, with 18 bases between the two germline ends. The full variable domain, completed using reference TRBV19 and TRBJ2-1, is DGGITQSPKYLFRKEGQNVTLSCEQNLNHDAMYWYRQDPGQGLRLIYYSQIVNDFQKGDIAEGYSVSREKKESFPLTVTSAQKNPTAFYLCASSYGVGLSNEQFFGPGTRLTVL.